The source of this TCR beta chain is a study of blood T cells in healthy people across ages. Study observations and caveats: Versus aged donors, long-lived donors had higher diversity and more naive CD4+ cells. It was not possible, with unsorted PBMCs, to conclusively compare naive and antigen-experienced cells.

The CDR3 runs to 14 residues. The germline V gene has CDR1 DFQATT and CDR2 SNEGSKA (reference sequence). Trimming removed 6 bases at V and 3 bases at J, with 18 bases between. It was with a sample-barcoded 5' primer and a J-beta primer mix that a second PCR of roughly 7 to 12 cycles was run. Every cDNA molecule carried a tag from a template-switch adaptor bearing 12 random nucleotides. MiXCR was run by TCRdb on the 5' RACE reads, yielding one entry per CDR3 protein. The table lists about 730,000 distinct CDR3 sequences, 40% to 45% of them singletons, with 20% to 25% in the top ten. About this clonotype: Its antigen is currently unknown.

The TCR sequence derives from a woman aged 60-75 years in good health. This sequence joins TRBV20-1 and TRBJ2-7; D tentatively reads TRBD1 or TRBD2 (6 bases each). The sequenced sample was blood. The CDR3 DNA reads as TGCAGTGCCGAGTCAATGAGGGGGGACTACGAGCAGTACTTC. It yields the protein CSAESMRGDYEQYF.